The 26 T cell receptor beta chains given below trace back to one sample, sequenced in a study of blood T cell repertoires in COVID-19. The method was immunoSEQ multiplex PCR; TCRdb's version includes in-frame clones alone and lacks a portion of them. The sample lists approximately 170,000 clones, under 80% occurring once. Input material: peripheral blood. The receptors were sampled from a woman in her 50s with acute or convalescent COVID-19.

The chain carries TRBV9 and TRBJ2-7, with TRBD2 matching 10 bases. V was pared by 3 bases and J by 5 bases, with 5 bases of the junction left unmatched. From germline, CDR1 is SGDLS and CDR2 YYNGEE. This CDR3 has 14 residues. DNA for the CDR3: TGTGCCAGCAGCGATCTAGCGGGAGCCCACGAGCAGTACTTC. This translates into CASSDLAGAHEQYF. The full variable domain, in which reference TRBV9 and TRBJ2-7 provide the parts outside the CDR3, is DSGVTQTPKHLITATGQRVTLRCSPRSGDLSVYWYQQSLDQGLQFLIQYYNGEERAKGNILERFSAQQFPDLHSELNLSSLELGDSALYFCASSDLAGAHEQYFGPGTRLTVT.

V usage is TRBV30 and J usage is TRBJ1-2; 9 positions agree with TRBD1. CDR3 length: 13 amino acids. V was clipped by 4 bases and J by 2 bases; unmatched bases: 2. Germline V gives CDR1 GTSNPN, CDR2 SVGIG (reference sequence). The CDR3 coding sequence is TGTGCCTGGAAAGGACAGGGGAACTATGGCTACACCTTC. Its translation: CAWKGQGNYGYTF.

CDR3 nucleotides: TGTGCCAGCAGTGATGCCGGACTAGCGGGAGAGCTAGCCAAAAACATTCAGTACTTC. The encoded protein is CASSDAGLAGELAKNIQYF. The V call is TRBV6-1, the J call TRBJ2-4; 13 bases are shared with TRBD2. V shed 3 bases and J 0 bases; nucleotides not matched to a gene: 8. Germline V gene data show CDR1 as MNHNS and CDR2 as SASEGT. This CDR3 is 19 amino acids long.

The J gene is TRBJ1-2, the V gene TRBV2; TRBD1 agrees at 7 bases. The trim removed 5 bases at V and 4 bases at J, leaving 7 bases unmatched. CDR3 size: 14 residues. CDR1 is SNHLY and CDR2 is FYNNEI in the germline V gene. In nucleotides, the CDR3 is TGTGCCAGCAGTACAGGGGTGCGGGCCTATGGCTACACCTTC. It specifies CASSTGVRAYGYTF.

The chain carries TRBV7-8 and TRBJ1-5, with 7 bases lining up with TRBD1. There are 17 residues in the CDR3. V gave up 2 bases and J gave up 0 bases; unmatched junction bases: 7. CDR1 is SGHVS, CDR2 FQNEAQ, per germline. CDR3 coding DNA: TGTGCCAGCAGCTTAATTTGGGACAGAGATAGCAATCAGCCCCAGCATTTT. Residues: CASSLIWDRDSNQPQHF.

This clone appeared a single time. The gene calls are TRBV19 and TRBJ2-3, with TRBD2 identical over 8 bases. The CDR3 totals 19 residues. J was trimmed by 5 bases and V by 1 base; bases with no gene match: 17. Germline CDR1 is LNHDA and CDR2 is SQIVND (reference sequence). CDR3 protein: CASSIGRGVSGRSEDTQYF. Here the CDR3 DNA reads TGTGCCAGTAGTATAGGTCGGGGAGTCAGCGGGAGATCAGAAGATACGCAGTATTTT.

This clone was detected only a few times. This chain uses TRBV5-5 with TRBJ1-2; 7 bases agree with TRBD1. Germline V gene sequence: CDR1 SGHKS, CDR2 YYEKEE (reference sequence). The junction had 10 bases not matched to a gene; V was cut back by 4 bases and J by 7 bases. The CDR3 has 14 residues. The CDR3 protein is CASSPADRSGGYTF. CDR3 coding DNA: TGTGCCAGCAGCCCGGCGGACAGGAGCGGTGGCTACACCTTC.

The chain has TRBV10-3 and TRBJ2-7; the match to TRBD1 covers 7 bases. The J segment lost 5 bases and the V segment lost 6 bases, leaving 13 bases of the junction unmatched. The CDR3 is 15 residues long. The germline V gene has CDR1 ENHRY and CDR2 SYGVKD. The CDR3 spells CAISWGTALGNEQYF. CDR3 DNA sequence: TGTGCCATCAGCTGGGGGACAGCGCTTGGGAACGAGCAGTACTTC.

This clone occurred once. This chain links TRBV28 with TRBJ1-1; 7 bases are a match to TRBD1. V shed 5 bases and J 0 bases; nucleotides not matched to a gene: 3. The CDR3 has 14 amino acids. Germline CDR1 MDHEN, CDR2 SYDVKM. CDR3 DNA sequence: TGTGCCAGCAGTGCAGGGGGATTGAACACTGAAGCTTTCTTT. Protein product: CASSAGGLNTEAFF.

This clone has just a few counts. J is TRBJ1-1 and V is TRBV5-1; no clear D gene. V was cut by 4 bases and J by 1 base, with 11 bases left in between. The CDR3 has 14 amino acids. From germline, CDR1 is SGHRS and CDR2 YFSETQ. The CDR3 reads CASSRLGGNTEAFF. The CDR3 bases are TGCGCCAGCAGCCGTCTCGGAGGGAACACTGAAGCTTTCTTT.

This chain uses TRBV4-3 with TRBJ2-7; 10 nucleotides line up with TRBD1. The CDR3 is 19 amino acids. The junction had 17 bases not matched to a gene; V was cut back by 0 bases and J by 6 bases. Germline CDR1 LGHNA, CDR2 YSLEER. The CDR3 protein is CASSQDYPRTGGTFGEQYF. CDR3 nucleotides: TGCGCCAGCAGCCAAGATTACCCCAGGACAGGGGGAACTTTCGGCGAGCAGTACTTC.

In nucleotides, the CDR3 is TGTGCCACCAGCAGAGATTGGGAGGGGTTCTCTGAAGCTTTCTTT. This codes for CATSRDWEGFSEAFF. The chain carries TRBV15 and TRBJ1-1, with a tentative D call TRBD1 (5 bases). Trimming pared 0 bases from V and 6 bases from J, leaving 14 bases between. The CDR3 is 15 amino acids. Germline V gene lookup returns CDR1 LNHNV and CDR2 YYDKDF (reference sequence).

The rearrangement links TRBV6-5 to TRBJ1-6; 12 bases map to TRBD1. The V gene's germline CDR1 is MNHEY and CDR2 SVGAGI. Germline trimming cut 7 bases from V and 19 bases from J; bases unmatched to any gene: 17. The length of the CDR3 is 15 residues. CDR3 region: CASTPRGTGGWGIHF. The CDR3 nucleotides are TGTGCCAGCACGCCTCGCGGGACAGGGGGCTGGGGGATTCACTTT.

The V gene is TRBV10-1, the J gene TRBJ1-2; D is undetermined. V was clipped by 7 bases and J by 8 bases, with 17 bases between them. Looked up from germline, CDR1 is WNHNN and CDR2 is SYGVQD (reference sequence). CDR3 length: 13 residues. CDR3 sequence: CASKKRLEDGYTF. The CDR3 nucleotides read TGCGCCAGCAAGAAGAGGCTTGAAGACGGCTACACCTTC.

The V gene is TRBV19, the J gene TRBJ2-7, with 12 bases fitting TRBD2. From germline, CDR1 is LNHDA and CDR2 SQIVND (reference sequence). V shed 1 base, J shed 4 bases, and the junction held 2 bases outside the gene matches. The CDR3 loop spans 15 amino acids. CDR3 region: CASSIVGLAGYEQYF. The CDR3 DNA follows: TGTGCCAGTAGTATAGTAGGACTAGCGGGATACGAGCAGTACTTC. Looking up the rest from reference TRBV19 and TRBJ2-7 gives the full variable domain: DGGITQSPKYLFRKEGQNVTLSCEQNLNHDAMYWYRQDPGQGLRLIYYSQIVNDFQKGDIAEGYSVSREKKESFPLTVTSAQKNPTAFYLCASSIVGLAGYEQYFGPGTRLTVT.

This clone was picked up a small number of times. This chain joins TRBV5-4 and TRBJ2-7; D call uncertain. Germline CDR1 SGHNT, CDR2 YYREEE (reference sequence). CDR3 length equals 12 residues. Trimming stripped 4 bases from V and 4 bases from J, with 9 bases between. The CDR3 protein is CASSRDRYEQYF. The CDR3 nucleotides read TGTGCCAGCAGCCGCGATCGTTACGAGCAGTACTTC.

The genes are TRBV19 and TRBJ2-1, with D possibly being TRBD1 (6 bases). CDR3 length: 15 residues. Germline CDR1 reads LNHDA; CDR2 reads SQIVND (reference sequence). V was cut by 6 bases and J by 4 bases, with 16 bases left in between. Written as DNA, the CDR3 is TGTGCCAGTAGCCCGAGGGGGTCCCCTTACAATGAGCAGTTCTTC. It specifies CASSPRGSPYNEQFF.

The chain carries TRBV5-5 and TRBJ2-1; 14 bases line up with TRBD2. The V segment lost 3 bases and the J segment 9 bases; nucleotides outside the gene matches: 8. CDR1 is SGHKS and CDR2 is YYEKEE in the germline V gene (reference sequence). This CDR3 has 16 amino acids. The CDR3 bases are TGTGCCAGCAGCTCAAGACTAGCGGGGGGGCATAGTGAGCAGTTCTTC. It is translated as CASSSRLAGGHSEQFF.

This clone was seen a handful of times. The chain links TRBV2 to TRBJ1-2; possible D gene TRBD1, 6 bases. CDR1 SNHLY and CDR2 FYNNEI come from the germline V gene. Deletions cut 5 bases from V and 3 bases from J, with 16 bases between. The CDR3 spans 15 residues. CDR3 coding DNA: TGTGCCAGCAGTCGAGATGGACAGACTGACTATGGCTACACCTTC. Residues: CASSRDGQTDYGYTF.

The chain is built from TRBV3-1 (or the pseudogene TRBV3-2) and TRBJ1-1, with D perhaps matching TRBD1 (5 bases). Germline lookup yields CDR1 LGHDT and CDR2 YNNKEL (reference sequence). The V and J ends lost 5 bases and 2 bases respectively, with 9 bases between them. There are 13 residues in the CDR3. The CDR3: CASSWDFNTEAFF. Written as DNA, the CDR3 is TGTGCCAGCAGCTGGGACTTTAACACTGAAGCTTTCTTT.

This chain joins TRBV7-8 and TRBJ2-6; D is undetermined. The CDR3 covers 16 residues. Trimming cost V 6 bases and J 0 bases, with 12 bases left between them. Germline CDR1 and CDR2: SGHVS and FQNEAQ. In DNA form, the CDR3 reads TGTGCCAGCAGGTACCAGGAAGTCTCTGGGGCCAACGTCCTGACTTTC. It specifies CASRYQEVSGANVLTF.

This chain connects TRBV30 to TRBJ2-7; 7 nucleotides align to TRBD1. The trim removed 8 bases at V and 2 bases at J, leaving 6 bases unmatched. Germline V lookup: CDR1 GTSNPN, CDR2 SVGIG (reference sequence). The CDR3 is made up of 12 amino acids. The CDR3 reads CAGGRGTYEQYF. In DNA form, the CDR3 reads TGTGCCGGGGGCAGGGGGACCTACGAGCAGTACTTC.

V gene TRBV28 combines with J gene TRBJ1-5, with D maybe TRBD1 (5 bases). V was cut by 6 bases and J by 6 bases, with 18 bases left in between. Germline V CDR1 and CDR2: MDHEN, SYDVKM. CDR3 length: 15 residues. The CDR3 DNA reads as TGTGCCAGCAGCCCTAGGTACAGGTACGGTCAGCCCCAGCATTTT. It encodes CASSPRYRYGQPQHF.

The V gene is TRBV5-5, the J gene TRBJ1-3; D is ambiguous. V was clipped by 0 bases and J by 4 bases, with 11 bases between them. Germline V gene data show CDR1 as SGHKS and CDR2 as YYEKEE (reference sequence). This CDR3 spans 15 amino acids. DNA for the CDR3: TGTGCCAGCAGCTTGGTTCCTAGATCGGGAAACACCATATATTTT. Residues: CASSLVPRSGNTIYF.

Turning to this clone: The junction does not match germline at one end; this may be a read error. The V call is TRBV11-3, the J call TRBJ2-2; 8 bases line up with TRBD2. CDR3 length equals 15 residues. The germline CDR1 and CDR2 sequences are SGHNT and YENEEA. The CDR3 nucleotides are TGTGCCGGCAGCTTAACGGGAGGGCCCGGCGGGGAGCTGTTTTTT. This codes for CAGSLTGGPGGELFF.

The chain is built from TRBV18 and TRBJ2-1; 10 bases match TRBD1. Germline CDR1 is KGHSH and CDR2 is LQKENI. The CDR3 is 15 residues long. The J segment lost 2 bases and the V segment lost 3 bases, leaving 1 base of the junction unmatched. CDR3 DNA sequence: TGTGCCAGCTCACCCGGGACAGGGGCCTACAATGAGCAGTTCTTC. Its translation: CASSPGTGAYNEQFF.